This passage covers 17 T cell receptor beta chains from one sample sequenced in a study of ipilimumab plus nivolumab after autologous stem cell transplantation. Libraries were prepared by immunoSEQ multiplex PCR; TCRdb keeps only in-frame clonotypes and omits some of them. The sample lists about 23,000 clones; less than 85% were seen once. The specimen was PBMCs, collected in a trial of ipilimumab plus nivolumab as post-transplant consolidation. These receptors came from a male donor with diffuse large B-cell lymphoma.

CDR3 region: CASSLLTGDTQYF. For the CDR3, the DNA is TGTGCCAGCAGCTTGCTCACAGGGGATACCCAGTACTTC. V gene TRBV5-6 combines with J gene TRBJ2-5, with 7 bases identical to TRBD1. The length of the CDR3 is 13 residues. Unmatched junction bases numbered 5, after V lost 1 base and J lost 8 bases. Germline V gives CDR1 SGHDT, CDR2 YYEEEE. The full variable domain, in which reference TRBV5-6 and TRBJ2-5 provide the parts outside the CDR3, is DAGVTQSPTHLIKTRGQQVTLRCSPKSGHDTVSWYQQALGQGPQFIFQYYEEEERQRGNFPDRFSGHQFPNYSSELNVNALLLGDSALYLCASSLLTGDTQYFGPGTRLLVL.

This clone was detected only once. This rearrangement joins TRBV19 to TRBJ2-1; 12 bases match TRBD1. CDR3 length: 16 residues. Germline V CDR1 and CDR2: LNHDA, SQIVND (reference sequence). J was trimmed by 6 bases and V by 6 bases; bases with no gene match: 9. The chain's CDR3 is CASRRGTGGSFNEQFF. In DNA form, the CDR3 reads TGTGCCAGTAGACGAGGGACAGGGGGCAGTTTCAATGAGCAGTTCTTC.

This chain links TRBV9 with TRBJ1-1; 11 bases are a match to TRBD1. This CDR3 contains 15 residues. The V gene end was trimmed by 3 bases and the J gene end by 4 bases; junction bases not matched to a gene: 5. Germline-derived CDR1 and CDR2 are SGDLS and YYNGEE. The CDR3 loop reads CASSAAGTGGTEAFF. The DNA for the CDR3 is TGTGCCAGCAGCGCCGCCGGGACAGGGGGCACTGAAGCTTTCTTT. The entire variable domain, with the rest obtained from reference TRBV9 and TRBJ1-1, is as follows: DSGVTQTPKHLITATGQRVTLRCSPRSGDLSVYWYQQSLDQGLQFLIQYYNGEERAKGNILERFSAQQFPDLHSELNLSSLELGDSALYFCASSAAGTGGTEAFFGQGTRLTVV.

The V and J genes are TRBV7-2 and TRBJ2-5; D is perhaps TRBD2 (6 bases). Germline values: CDR1 SGHTA, CDR2 FQGNSA. The CDR3 extends over 14 amino acids. With 4 bases removed from V and 4 bases from J, the gap between germline ends came to 13 bases. Written as DNA, the CDR3 is TGTGCCAGCAGCTCCAGGGCGGGGAGAGAGACCCAGTACTTC. As protein: CASSSRAGRETQYF.

This clone has only a few counts. The CDR3 spells CASRSVGRRGETQYF. As DNA, the CDR3 is TGCGCCAGCAGATCGGTCGGGAGACGGGGAGAGACCCAGTACTTC. The chain combines TRBV10-2 with TRBJ2-5; D may be TRBD2 (6 bases). The V gene lost 6 bases and the J gene lost 4 bases, with 18 bases spanning the gap. The CDR3 runs to 15 residues. Germline V lookup: CDR1 WSHSY, CDR2 SAAADI.

The chain recombines TRBV5-1 with TRBJ2-3, with 10 positions matching TRBD1. The CDR3 runs to 14 residues. Germline-derived CDR1 and CDR2 are SGHRS and YFSETQ. Trimming at V came to 4 bases and at J to 7 bases, leaving 6 bases not matched to a gene. This CDR3 is CASSPGQGLNTQYF. The CDR3 DNA is TGCGCCAGCAGCCCGGGACAGGGGCTGAATACGCAGTATTTT.

In its sample, this clone was seen a few times. J is TRBJ2-5 and V is TRBV7-3; tentative D call: TRBD2 (5 bases). The length of the CDR3 is 13 residues. Germline CDR1 is SGHTA and CDR2 is FQGTGA. V was shortened by 2 bases and J by 5 bases, with 9 bases between the two germline ends. The CDR3 loop reads CASSLLTGETQYF. The CDR3, as DNA: TGTGCCAGCAGCTTACTCACGGGGGAGACCCAGTACTTC. Variable domain in full (rest from reference TRBV7-3 and TRBJ2-5): GAGVSQTPSNKVTEKGKYVELRCDPISGHTALYWYRQSLGQGPEFLIYFQGTGAADDSGLPNDRFFAVRPEGSVSTLKIQRTERGDSAVYLCASSLLTGETQYFGPGTRLLVL.

This clone was observed a handful of times. The chain couples TRBV18 to TRBJ2-4, with a possible D match to TRBD2 (5 bases). Germline CDR1 reads KGHSH; CDR2 reads LQKENI. V shed 1 base and J shed 5 bases, with 18 bases lying between them. CDR3 length: 17 residues. The CDR3, as DNA: TGTGCCAGCTCACCACGCCCGGGCGCCGGAGGTGAAAACATTCAGTACTTC. Translating it yields CASSPRPGAGGENIQYF.

This chain connects TRBV5-1 to TRBJ2-7, with 8 bases identical to TRBD2. Germline-derived CDR1 and CDR2 are SGHRS and YFSETQ. The CDR3 sequence is 14 residues long. V lost 0 bases to trimming and J lost 3 bases; unmatched junction nucleotides: 2. The CDR3 sequence: CASSLVAGSYEQYF. Written as DNA, the CDR3 is TGCGCCAGCAGCTTGGTAGCGGGGAGCTACGAGCAGTACTTC.

This clone was detected a few times. The chain employs TRBV10-1 and TRBJ2-1; 12 bases agree with TRBD2. J was trimmed by 3 bases and V by 0 bases; bases with no gene match: 6. Germline V gene sequence: CDR1 WNHNN, CDR2 SYGVQD (reference sequence). This CDR3 comprises 18 residues. CDR3 sequence reads: CASSESTGGLAGYNEQFF. The DNA of the CDR3 is TGCGCCAGCAGTGAGTCGACGGGGGGACTAGCGGGCTACAATGAGCAGTTCTTC.

This chain uses TRBV10-3 with TRBJ1-1, with 9 bases identical to TRBD1. The germline V gene has CDR1 ENHRY and CDR2 SYGVKD. The CDR3 is 15 residues long. Trimming cost V 6 bases and J 2 bases; bases outside gene matches: 7. The CDR3 nucleotides read TGTGCCATCAGAGCAACGACAGGGGGAAACACTGAAGCTTTCTTT. It translates to CAIRATTGGNTEAFF.

The chain couples TRBV11-3 to TRBJ2-2, with D possibly being TRBD1 (6 bases). V shed 5 bases and J shed 2 bases, with 15 bases lying between them. Per germline, CDR1 SGHNT and CDR2 YENEEA. The CDR3 runs 16 residues. As DNA, the CDR3 is TGTGCCAGCAGCCGGATCGGACAGATAAACACCGGGGAGCTGTTTTTT. Translating gives CASSRIGQINTGELFF.

The J gene is TRBJ1-1, the V gene TRBV9; D may be TRBD1 (5 bases). V was shortened by 4 bases and J by 2 bases, with 9 bases between the two germline ends. Per germline, CDR1 SGDLS and CDR2 YYNGEE. The length of the CDR3 is 13 residues. This chain's CDR3 is CASSRGVNTEAFF. Written as DNA, the CDR3 is TGTGCCAGCAGCAGAGGGGTTAACACTGAAGCTTTCTTT. Supplemented by reference TRBV9 and TRBJ1-1, the full variable domain reads DSGVTQTPKHLITATGQRVTLRCSPRSGDLSVYWYQQSLDQGLQFLIQYYNGEERAKGNILERFSAQQFPDLHSELNLSSLELGDSALYFCASSRGVNTEAFFGQGTRLTVV.

The chain recombines TRBV9 with TRBJ2-5; 7 bases fit TRBD2. Germline values: CDR1 SGDLS, CDR2 YYNGEE. The V and J ends lost 4 bases and 4 bases, in that order; junction bases with no gene match: 13. This CDR3 comprises 16 residues. The CDR3 reads CASSSEMRLAGETQYF. The CDR3 DNA is TGTGCCAGCAGCTCCGAGATGAGACTAGCAGGAGAGACCCAGTACTTC.

The chain uses TRBV2 and TRBJ2-7; 9 bases align to TRBD1. V dropped 3 bases and J dropped 7; count of bases not matched to a gene: 7. The CDR3 totals 14 residues. CDR1 SNHLY and CDR2 FYNNEI come from the germline V gene. CDR3 sequence: CASSDRDRAGEQYF. CDR3 DNA sequence: TGTGCCAGCAGTGATCGGGACAGGGCTGGGGAGCAGTACTTC. Full variable domain (outside the CDR3, taken from reference TRBV2 and TRBJ2-7): EPEVTQTPSHQVTQMGQEVILRCVPISNHLYFYWYRQILGQKVEFLVSFYNNEISEKSEIFDDQFSVERPDGSNFTLKIRSTKLEDSAMYFCASSDRDRAGEQYFGPGTRLTVT.

The rearrangement links TRBV7-9 to TRBJ2-3; 10 positions agree with TRBD1. The length of the CDR3 is 15 residues. Trimming cost V 5 bases and J 1 base; bases outside gene matches: 3. CDR1 and CDR2 from the germline V gene are SEHNR and FQNEAQ (reference sequence). The CDR3 nucleotides are TGTGCCAGCAGCGGGGGGACAGGGGGCACAGATACGCAGTATTTT. Amino acids: CASSGGTGGTDTQYF.

This clone was found a few times. The CDR3 nucleotides read TGTGCCAGCAGCTTAGGCGGGAGCGACAATGAGCAGTTCTTC. Protein: CASSLGGSDNEQFF. V usage is TRBV7-3 and J usage is TRBJ2-1, with 7 bases identical to TRBD2. J lost 5 bases, V lost 2 bases, and 3 bases had no gene match. This CDR3 contains 14 residues. The germline CDR1 and CDR2 sequences are SGHTA and FQGTGA.